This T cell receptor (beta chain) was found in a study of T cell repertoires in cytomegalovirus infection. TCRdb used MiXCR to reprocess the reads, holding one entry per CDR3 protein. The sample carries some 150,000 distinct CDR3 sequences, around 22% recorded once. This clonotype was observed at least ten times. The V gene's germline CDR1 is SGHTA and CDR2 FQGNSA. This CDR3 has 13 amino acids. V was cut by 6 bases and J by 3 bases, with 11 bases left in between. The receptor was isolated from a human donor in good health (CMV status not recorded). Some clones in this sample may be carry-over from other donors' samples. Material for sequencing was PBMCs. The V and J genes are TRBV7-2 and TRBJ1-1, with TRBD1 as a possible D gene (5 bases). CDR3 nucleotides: TGTGCCAGCAGTTACGACAGATACACTGAAGCTTTCTTT. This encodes CASSYDRYTEAFF.